The T cell receptor beta chain under discussion was sequenced for a study of blood T cell repertoires in COVID-19 (dated by TCRdb to about 2020). Some background on the complete study: Collaborator samples came from the United States, Italy and Spain and covered acute and convalescent phases of COVID-19. The material from the prospective study consisted of cDNA or gDNA derived from T cells, B-cell-depleted T cells, or PBMCs. Deeply sampled blood TCRbeta repertoires from subjects exposed to, actively infected with, or recovered from COVID-19 were included in the dataset. The repertoires were released in a freely available public database meant as a resource for research on the immune response to SARS-CoV-2. Samples came from the ongoing ImmuneRACE study (first 160 participants) plus 1,254 subjects from 6 global collaborators. The sample metadata nearly always contained a de-identified subject ID, COVID-19 status, age in years and sex. HLA class I and class II types, where available, came from metadata supplied by the sample provider rather than from assay-based typing.

At the junction V is shortened by 4 bases and J by 3 bases; bases outside the gene matches: 3. CDR1 and CDR2 (LNHDA, SQIVND) derive from the germline V gene (reference sequence). Spanning cysteine to phenylalanine, the CDR3 consists of 13 amino acids. The CDR3 DNA has 39 bases and is translated from base 1. Turning to this clone: It has no known antigen specificity. No much larger clone exists at a distance of one base, and base qualities are not known.

What the research found in general, with its limitations: The amount of clinical and demographic metadata varied by source and participant and was provided uncurated.

Each collaborating institution followed its own protocols to collect whole blood in K2EDTA tubes. For TCRbeta analysis, collaborators shipped samples as frozen whole blood, isolated PBMCs, or DNA extracted from either of those sample types. TCRbeta CDR3 regions were amplified from genomic DNA using the immunoSEQ Assay, a bias-controlled multiplex PCR. Regarding the original processing steps: The number of nucleated cells in each sample was estimated by amplification of reference gene primers within the assay. To quantify the absolute abundance of each unique TCRbeta CDR3 rearrangement, sequence reads were collapsed and filtered. Productive Simpson clonality was computed per sample as the square root of Simpson's diversity index over productive rearrangements. Here the immuneACCESS table is served through TCRdb, limited to in-frame sequences with V and J called. Missing clones are a known gap in these copies; in checked studies unresolved V genes cover under half, and the rest lacks a known reason. The D gene and trimming were derived from the DNA, and the V and J assignments and clone size from that table. The sample table records under 150,000 clones; more than 75% of these occur just once. The top ten clones comprise over 1.5% of the sample.

This receptor was identified in a human donor in a cohort sampled during active COVID-19. The sample was peripheral blood. Rearrangement joined TRBV19 to TRBJ2-7; 7 nucleotides in the junction match TRBD1. CDR3 region: CASSRTGVYEQYF. The base sequence is TGTGCCAGTAGTAGGACAGGTGTCTACGAGCAGTACTTC.